This T cell receptor beta chain was documented in a study of blood T cell repertoires in COVID-19. Per the original data handling: Amplifying reference gene primers gave estimates of nucleated cell counts. Clones were read by immunoSEQ multiplex PCR, and TCRdb kept only the in-frame ones, dropping some. D and trimming come from the DNA, and the V and J calls and clone size come from that table. The sample lists about 230,000 clones, roughly 83% seen once, with 2% to 3% in the top ten. This CDR3 is 17 amino acids long. Germline V gene data show CDR1 as LGHNA and CDR2 as YSLEER. V was pared by 5 bases and J by 0 bases, with 9 bases of the junction left unmatched.

This sequence was found in a woman in her 70s with active or convalescent COVID-19. V and J are TRBV4-3 and TRBJ2-2; 7 bases agree with TRBD1. Sequencing input: peripheral blood. This CDR3 is CASSYSTGTANTGELFF. The CDR3 DNA is TGCGCCAGCAGCTATAGCACCGGGACAGCGAACACCGGGGAGCTGTTTTTT.